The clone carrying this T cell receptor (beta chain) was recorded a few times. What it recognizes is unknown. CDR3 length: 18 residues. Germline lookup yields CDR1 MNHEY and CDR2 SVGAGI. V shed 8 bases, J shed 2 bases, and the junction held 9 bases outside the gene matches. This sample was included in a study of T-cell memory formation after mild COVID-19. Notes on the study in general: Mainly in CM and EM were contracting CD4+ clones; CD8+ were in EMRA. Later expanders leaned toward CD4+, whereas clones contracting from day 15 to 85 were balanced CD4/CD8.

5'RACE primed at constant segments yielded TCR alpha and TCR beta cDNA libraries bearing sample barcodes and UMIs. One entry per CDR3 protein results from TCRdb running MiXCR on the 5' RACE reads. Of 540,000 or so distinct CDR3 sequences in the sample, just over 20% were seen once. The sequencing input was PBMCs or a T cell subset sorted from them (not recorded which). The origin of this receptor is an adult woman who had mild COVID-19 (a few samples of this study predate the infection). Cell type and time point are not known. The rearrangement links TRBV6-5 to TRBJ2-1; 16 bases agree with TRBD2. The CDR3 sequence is CASSGGTSGRVPYNEQFF. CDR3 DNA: TGTGCCAGCTCCGGGGGGACTAGCGGGAGGGTACCCTACAATGAGCAGTTCTTC.